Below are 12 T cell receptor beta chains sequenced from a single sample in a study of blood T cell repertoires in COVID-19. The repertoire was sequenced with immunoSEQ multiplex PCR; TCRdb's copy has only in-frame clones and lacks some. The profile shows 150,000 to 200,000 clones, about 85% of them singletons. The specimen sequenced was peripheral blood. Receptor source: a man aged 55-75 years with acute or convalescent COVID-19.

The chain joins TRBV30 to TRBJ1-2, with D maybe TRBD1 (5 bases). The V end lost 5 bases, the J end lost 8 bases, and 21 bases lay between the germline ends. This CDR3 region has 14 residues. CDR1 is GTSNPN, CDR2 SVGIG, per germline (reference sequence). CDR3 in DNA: TGTGCCTGGGTCCTGGGGCCTACCATGCAAGGCTACACCTTC. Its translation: CAWVLGPTMQGYTF.

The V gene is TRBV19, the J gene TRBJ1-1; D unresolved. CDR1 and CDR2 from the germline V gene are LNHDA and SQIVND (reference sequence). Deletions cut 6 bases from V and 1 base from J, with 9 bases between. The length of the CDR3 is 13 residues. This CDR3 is CASRDLQNTEAFF. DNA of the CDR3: TGTGCCAGTAGAGATTTACAGAACACTGAAGCTTTCTTT.

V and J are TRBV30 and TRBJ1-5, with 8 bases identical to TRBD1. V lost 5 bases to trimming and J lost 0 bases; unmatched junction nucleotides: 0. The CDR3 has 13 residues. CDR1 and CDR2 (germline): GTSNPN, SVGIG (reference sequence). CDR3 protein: CAWGTGSNQPQHF. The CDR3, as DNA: TGTGCCTGGGGGACAGGTAGCAATCAGCCCCAGCATTTT.

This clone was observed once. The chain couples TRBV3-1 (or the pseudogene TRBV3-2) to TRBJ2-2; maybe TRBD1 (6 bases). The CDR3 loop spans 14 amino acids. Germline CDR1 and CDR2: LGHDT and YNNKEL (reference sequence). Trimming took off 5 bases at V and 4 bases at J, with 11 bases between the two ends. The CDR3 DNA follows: TGTGCCAGCAGCAACAGGGATGCCACCGGGGAGCTGTTTTTT. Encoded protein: CASSNRDATGELFF.

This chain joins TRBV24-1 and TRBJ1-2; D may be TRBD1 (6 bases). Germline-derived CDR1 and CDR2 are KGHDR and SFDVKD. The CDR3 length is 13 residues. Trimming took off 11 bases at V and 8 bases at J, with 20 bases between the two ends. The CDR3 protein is CAIRRRGARGYTF. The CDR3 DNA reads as TGTGCCATCCGACGGCGGGGGGCGCGCGGCTACACCTTC.

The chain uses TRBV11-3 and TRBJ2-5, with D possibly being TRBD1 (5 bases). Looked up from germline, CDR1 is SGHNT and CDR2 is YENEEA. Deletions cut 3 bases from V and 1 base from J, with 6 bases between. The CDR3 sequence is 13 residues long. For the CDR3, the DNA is TGTGCCAGCAGCTTGGACACCCAAGAGACCCAGTACTTC. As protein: CASSLDTQETQYF.

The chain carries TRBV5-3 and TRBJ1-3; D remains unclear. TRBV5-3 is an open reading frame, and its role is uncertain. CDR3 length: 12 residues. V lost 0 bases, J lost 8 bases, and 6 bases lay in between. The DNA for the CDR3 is TGTGCCAGAAGCTTGGTCGGAGACACCATATATTTT. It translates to CARSLVGDTIYF.

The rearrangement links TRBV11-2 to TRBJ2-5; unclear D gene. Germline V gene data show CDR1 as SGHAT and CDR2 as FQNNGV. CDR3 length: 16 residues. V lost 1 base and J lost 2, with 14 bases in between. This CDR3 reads CASSLAPGGLQETQYF. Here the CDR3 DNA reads TGTGCCAGCAGCTTAGCCCCCGGCGGTCTACAAGAGACCCAGTACTTC.

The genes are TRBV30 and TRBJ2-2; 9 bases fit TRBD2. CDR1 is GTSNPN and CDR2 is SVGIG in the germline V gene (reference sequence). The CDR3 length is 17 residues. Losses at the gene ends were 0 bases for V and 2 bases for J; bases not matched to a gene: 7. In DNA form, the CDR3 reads TGTGCCTGGAGTGTAGGGCTAGCGGGACTCAACACCGGGGAGCTGTTTTTT. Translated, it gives CAWSVGLAGLNTGELFF.

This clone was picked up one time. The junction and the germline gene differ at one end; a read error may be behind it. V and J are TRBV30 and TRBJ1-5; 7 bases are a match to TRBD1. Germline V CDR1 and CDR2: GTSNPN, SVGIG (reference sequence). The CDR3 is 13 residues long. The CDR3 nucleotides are TGTGCCTGGAGGGGGGACAGCTCTCAGACCCAGCATTTT. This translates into CAWRGDSSQTQHF.

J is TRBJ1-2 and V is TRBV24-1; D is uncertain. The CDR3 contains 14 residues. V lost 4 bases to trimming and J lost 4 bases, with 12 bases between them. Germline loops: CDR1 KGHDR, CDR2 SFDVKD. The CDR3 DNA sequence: TGTGCCACCAGTGACCCTCCTTCCTCCTATGGCTACACCTTC. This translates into CATSDPPSSYGYTF.

The CDR3 bases are TGTGCCACCAGCGAGCCTCCCTACGAGCAGTACGTC. Residues: CATSEPPYEQYV. J is TRBJ2-7 and V is TRBV24-1; D uncertain. The V and J ends lost 7 bases and 2 bases respectively, with 8 bases between them. The CDR3 extends over 12 amino acids. Germline V gene sequence: CDR1 KGHDR, CDR2 SFDVKD.